The source of this T cell receptor beta chain is a study of blood T cell repertoires in COVID-19. At the level of the study: The origin of the acute and convalescent COVID-19 samples was the United States, Italy and Spain. Nucleic acid was either cDNA or gDNA, and it came from T cells, B-cell-depleted T cells, or PBMCs.

CDR1 is SGHVS and CDR2 is FNYEAQ in the germline V gene. CDR3 size: 13 residues. V lost 8 bases, J lost 5 bases, and 6 bases stayed unmatched. Source study methods: Estimates of nucleated cell counts were drawn from the amplification of reference gene primers. The table came from immunoSEQ multiplex PCR; TCRdb's copy has only in-frame clones and leaves some out. The DNA gave D and trimming, while V, J and clone size come from that table. The sample has about 78,000 clones, more than 75% seen once. This TCR was recovered from a man aged 50-59 years with active or convalescent COVID-19. Sequenced: peripheral blood. The V gene is TRBV7-6, the J gene TRBJ2-5, with TRBD2 matching over 9 bases. The CDR3 loop is CASGLAGTETQYF. The DNA for the CDR3 is TGTGCCAGCGGTCTAGCGGGGACGGAGACCCAGTACTTC.